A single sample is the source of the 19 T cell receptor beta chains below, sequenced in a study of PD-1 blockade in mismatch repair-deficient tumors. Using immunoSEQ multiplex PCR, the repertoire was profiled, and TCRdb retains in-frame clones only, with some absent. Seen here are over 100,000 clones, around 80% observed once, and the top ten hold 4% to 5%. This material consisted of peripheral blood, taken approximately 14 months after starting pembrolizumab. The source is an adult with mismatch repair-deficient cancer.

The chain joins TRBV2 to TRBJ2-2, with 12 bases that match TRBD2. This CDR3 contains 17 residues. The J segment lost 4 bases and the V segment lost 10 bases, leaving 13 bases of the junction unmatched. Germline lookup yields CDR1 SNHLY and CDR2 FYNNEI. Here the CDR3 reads CATTGTSGFRGTGELFF. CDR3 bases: TGTGCCACTACCGGGACTAGCGGGTTTAGGGGCACCGGGGAGCTGTTTTTT.

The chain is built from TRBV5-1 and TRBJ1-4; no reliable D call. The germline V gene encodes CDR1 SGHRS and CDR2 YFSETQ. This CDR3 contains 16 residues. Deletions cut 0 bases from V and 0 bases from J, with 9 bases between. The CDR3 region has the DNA TGCGCCAGCAGCTTGGTATGGGATGCAACTAATGAAAAACTGTTTTTT. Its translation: CASSLVWDATNEKLFF.

DNA of the CDR3: TGCGCCAGCAGCCAAGGGCCGACAGATACGCAGTATTTT. Its translation: CASSQGPTDTQYF. V gene TRBV4-1 combines with J gene TRBJ2-3; D gene unclear. V lost 1 base and J lost 3, with 5 bases in between. CDR1 is MGHRA, CDR2 YSYEKL, per germline. The CDR3 has 13 residues.

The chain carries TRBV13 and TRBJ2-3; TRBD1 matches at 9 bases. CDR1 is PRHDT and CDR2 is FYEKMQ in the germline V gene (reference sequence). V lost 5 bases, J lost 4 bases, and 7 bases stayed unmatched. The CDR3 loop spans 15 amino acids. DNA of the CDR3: TGTGCCAGCAGCCGAGGGACAGGGCGGGCAGATACGCAGTATTTT. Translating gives CASSRGTGRADTQYF. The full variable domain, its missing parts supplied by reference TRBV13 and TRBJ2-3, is AAGVIQSPRHLIKEKRETATLKCYPIPRHDTVYWYQQGPGQDPQFLISFYEKMQSDKGSIPDRFSAQQFSDYHSELNMSSLELGDSALYFCASSRGTGRADTQYFGPGTRLTVL.

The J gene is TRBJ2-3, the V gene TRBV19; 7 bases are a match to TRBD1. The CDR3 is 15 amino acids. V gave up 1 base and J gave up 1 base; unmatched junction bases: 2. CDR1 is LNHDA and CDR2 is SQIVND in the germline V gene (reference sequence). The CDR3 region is CASSIGDSRTDTQYF. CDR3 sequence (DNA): TGTGCCAGTAGTATAGGGGACAGCCGCACAGATACGCAGTATTTT.

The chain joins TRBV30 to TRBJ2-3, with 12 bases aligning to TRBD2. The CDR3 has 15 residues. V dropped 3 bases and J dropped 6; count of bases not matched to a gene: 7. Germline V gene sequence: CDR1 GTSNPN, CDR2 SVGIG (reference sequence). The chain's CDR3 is CAWSQLAGGADTQYF. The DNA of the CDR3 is TGTGCCTGGAGCCAACTAGCGGGAGGTGCGGATACGCAGTATTTT.

The CDR3 here is CASSLSGEGGYTF. The CDR3 DNA is TGTGCCAGCAGCCTTTCGGGGGAAGGGGGCTACACCTTC. This chain connects TRBV7-3 to TRBJ1-2; tentative D call: TRBD1 (5 bases). CDR3 length: 13 amino acids. The germline V gene encodes CDR1 SGHTA and CDR2 FQGTGA. Trimming removed 5 bases at V and 8 bases at J, with 15 bases between.

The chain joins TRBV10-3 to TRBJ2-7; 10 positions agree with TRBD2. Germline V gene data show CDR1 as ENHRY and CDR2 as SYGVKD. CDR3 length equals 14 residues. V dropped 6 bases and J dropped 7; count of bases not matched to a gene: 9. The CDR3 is CAISLPGLAREQYF. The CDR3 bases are TGTGCCATCAGCCTGCCGGGACTAGCGAGAGAGCAGTACTTC.

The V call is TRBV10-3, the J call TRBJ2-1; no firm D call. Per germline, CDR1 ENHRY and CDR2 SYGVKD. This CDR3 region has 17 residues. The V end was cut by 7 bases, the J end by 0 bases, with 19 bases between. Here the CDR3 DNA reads TGTGCCATCAAGGGTTTTCCACCGGGCCTCTCCTACAATGAGCAGTTCTTC. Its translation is CAIKGFPPGLSYNEQFF.

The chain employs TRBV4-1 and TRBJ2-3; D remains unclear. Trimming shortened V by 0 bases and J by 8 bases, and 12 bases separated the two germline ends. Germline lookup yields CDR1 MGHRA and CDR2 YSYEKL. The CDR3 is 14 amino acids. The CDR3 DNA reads TGCGCCAGCAGCCAAGAATACGGGTCGACTACGCAGTATTTT. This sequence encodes CASSQEYGSTTQYF.

The CDR3 DNA follows: TGTGCCAGCAGCCCCTGGACGGTTGCGACAGGGGGAGATACGCAGTATTTT. This encodes CASSPWTVATGGDTQYF. The V gene is TRBV7-9, the J gene TRBJ2-3; 9 positions agree with TRBD1. From germline, CDR1 is SEHNR and CDR2 FQNEAQ (reference sequence). The CDR3 runs 17 residues. With V trimmed by 5 bases and J by 5 bases, 14 bases remained unmatched.

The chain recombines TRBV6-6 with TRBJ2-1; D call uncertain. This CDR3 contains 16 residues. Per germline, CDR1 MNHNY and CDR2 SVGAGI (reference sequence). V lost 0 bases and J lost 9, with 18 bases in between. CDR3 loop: CASSYSRQAGAIEQFF. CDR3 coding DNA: TGTGCCAGCAGTTACTCGCGGCAGGCCGGAGCAATTGAGCAGTTCTTC.

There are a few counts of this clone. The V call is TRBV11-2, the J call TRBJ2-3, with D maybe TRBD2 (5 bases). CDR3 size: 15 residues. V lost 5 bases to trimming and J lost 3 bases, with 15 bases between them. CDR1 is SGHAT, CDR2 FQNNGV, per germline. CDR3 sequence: CASSPGSKSTDTQYF. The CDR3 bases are TGTGCCAGCAGCCCGGGGTCGAAATCTACAGATACGCAGTATTTT.

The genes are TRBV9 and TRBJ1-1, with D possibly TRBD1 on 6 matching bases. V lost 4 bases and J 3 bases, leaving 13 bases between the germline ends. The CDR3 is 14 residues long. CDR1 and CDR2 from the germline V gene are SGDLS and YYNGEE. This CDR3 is CASSPWAGDTEAFF. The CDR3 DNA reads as TGTGCCAGCAGCCCCTGGGCAGGGGACACTGAAGCTTTCTTT.

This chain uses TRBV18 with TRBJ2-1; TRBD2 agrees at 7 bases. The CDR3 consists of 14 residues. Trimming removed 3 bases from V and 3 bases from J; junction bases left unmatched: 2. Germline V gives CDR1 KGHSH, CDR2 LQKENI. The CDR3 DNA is TGTGCCAGCTCACCTCCTAGCGGCTACAATGAGCAGTTCTTC. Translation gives CASSPPSGYNEQFF.

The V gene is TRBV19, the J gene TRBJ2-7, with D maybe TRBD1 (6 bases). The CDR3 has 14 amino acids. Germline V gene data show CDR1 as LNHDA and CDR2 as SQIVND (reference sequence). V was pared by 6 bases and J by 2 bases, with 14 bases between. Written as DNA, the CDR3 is TGTGCCAGTAGCCACGGGGACATTCCCTACGAGCAGTACTTC. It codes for CASSHGDIPYEQYF.

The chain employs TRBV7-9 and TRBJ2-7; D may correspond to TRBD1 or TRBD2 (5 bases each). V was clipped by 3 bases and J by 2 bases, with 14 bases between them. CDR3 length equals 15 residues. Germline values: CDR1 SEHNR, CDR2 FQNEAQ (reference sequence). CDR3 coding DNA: TGTGCCAGCAGCTTTCCGGGACCAGGTCCCTACGAGCAGTACTTC. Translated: CASSFPGPGPYEQYF.

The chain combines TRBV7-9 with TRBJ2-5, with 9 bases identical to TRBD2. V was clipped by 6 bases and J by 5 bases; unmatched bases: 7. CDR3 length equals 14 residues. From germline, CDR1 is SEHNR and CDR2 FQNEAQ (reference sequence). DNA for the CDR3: TGTGCCAGCAGTCTTAGCGGGAGTAGCGAGACCCAGTACTTC. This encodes CASSLSGSSETQYF.

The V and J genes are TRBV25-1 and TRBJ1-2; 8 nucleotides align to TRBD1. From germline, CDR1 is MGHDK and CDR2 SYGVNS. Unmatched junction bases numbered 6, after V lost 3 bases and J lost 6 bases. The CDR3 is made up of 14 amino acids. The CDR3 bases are TGTGCCAGCAGTGAGTTACAGGGGGGTCATGGCTACACCTTC. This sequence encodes CASSELQGGHGYTF.